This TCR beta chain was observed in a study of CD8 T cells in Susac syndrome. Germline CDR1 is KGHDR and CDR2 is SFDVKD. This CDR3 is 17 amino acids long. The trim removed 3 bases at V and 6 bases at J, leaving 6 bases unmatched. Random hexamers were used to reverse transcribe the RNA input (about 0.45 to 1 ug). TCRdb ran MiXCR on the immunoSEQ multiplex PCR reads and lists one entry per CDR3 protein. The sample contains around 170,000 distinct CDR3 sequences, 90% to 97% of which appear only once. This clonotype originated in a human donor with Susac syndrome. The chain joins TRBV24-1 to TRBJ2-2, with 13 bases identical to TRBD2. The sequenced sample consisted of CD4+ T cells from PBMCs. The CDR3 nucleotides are TGTGCCACCAGTGATCCGACTAGCGGGGGGACGTCCGGGGAGCTGTTTTTT. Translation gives CATSDPTSGGTSGELFF.